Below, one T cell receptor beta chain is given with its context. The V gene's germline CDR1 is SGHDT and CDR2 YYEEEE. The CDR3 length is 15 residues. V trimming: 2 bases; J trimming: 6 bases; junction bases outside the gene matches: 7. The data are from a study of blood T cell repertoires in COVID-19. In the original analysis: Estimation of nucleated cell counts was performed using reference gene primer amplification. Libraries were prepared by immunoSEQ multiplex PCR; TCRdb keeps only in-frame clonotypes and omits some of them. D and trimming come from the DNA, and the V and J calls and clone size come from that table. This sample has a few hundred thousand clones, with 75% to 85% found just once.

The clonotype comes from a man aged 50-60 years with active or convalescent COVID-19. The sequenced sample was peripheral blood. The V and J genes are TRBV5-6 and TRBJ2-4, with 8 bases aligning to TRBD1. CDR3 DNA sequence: TGTGCCAGCAGCTTTTTAAGGACAGGGCTAAACATTCAGTACTTC. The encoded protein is CASSFLRTGLNIQYF.